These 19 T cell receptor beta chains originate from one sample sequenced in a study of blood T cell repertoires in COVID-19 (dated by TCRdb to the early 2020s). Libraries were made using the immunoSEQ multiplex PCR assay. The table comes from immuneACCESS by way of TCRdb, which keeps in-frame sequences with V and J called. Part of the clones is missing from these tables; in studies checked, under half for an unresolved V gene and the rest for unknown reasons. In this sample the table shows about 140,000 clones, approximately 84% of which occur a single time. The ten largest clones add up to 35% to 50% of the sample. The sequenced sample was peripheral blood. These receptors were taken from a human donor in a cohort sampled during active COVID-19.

The chain's CDR3 is CASSLEGLSGVDEQFF. DNA for the CDR3: TGCGCCAGCAGCCTGGAGGGGTTGTCAGGGGTGGATGAGCAGTTCTTC. The rearrangement links TRBV5-1 to TRBJ2-1; D possibly matches TRBD1 or TRBD2 (6 bases each). Germline CDR1 SGHRS, CDR2 YFSETQ. The CDR3 covers 16 residues. Trimming took off 4 bases at V and 8 bases at J, with 22 bases between the two ends.

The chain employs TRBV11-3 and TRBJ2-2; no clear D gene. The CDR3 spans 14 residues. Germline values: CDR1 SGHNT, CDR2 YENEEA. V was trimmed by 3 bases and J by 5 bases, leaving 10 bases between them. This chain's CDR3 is CASSFSDITGELFF. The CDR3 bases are TGTGCCAGCAGCTTCAGTGACATAACCGGGGAGCTGTTTTTT.

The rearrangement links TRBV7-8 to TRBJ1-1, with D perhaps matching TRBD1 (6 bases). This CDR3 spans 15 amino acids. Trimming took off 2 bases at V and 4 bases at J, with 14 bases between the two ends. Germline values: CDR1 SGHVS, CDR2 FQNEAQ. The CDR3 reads CASSLPPNRVTEAFF. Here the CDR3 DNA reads TGTGCCAGCAGCTTACCTCCTAACAGGGTCACTGAAGCTTTCTTT.

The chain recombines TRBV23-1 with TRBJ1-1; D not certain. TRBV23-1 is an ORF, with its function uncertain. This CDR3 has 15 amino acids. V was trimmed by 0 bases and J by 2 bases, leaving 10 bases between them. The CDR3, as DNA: TGCGCCAGCAGTCAATCGCCAGGTTTAAACACTGAAGCTTTCTTT. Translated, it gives CASSQSPGLNTEAFF.

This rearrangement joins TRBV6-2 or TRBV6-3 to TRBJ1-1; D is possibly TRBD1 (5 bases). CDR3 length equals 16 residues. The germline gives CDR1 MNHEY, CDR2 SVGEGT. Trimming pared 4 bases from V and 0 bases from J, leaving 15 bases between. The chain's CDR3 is CASSWVKQVMNTEAFF. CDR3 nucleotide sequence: TGTGCCAGCAGTTGGGTGAAACAGGTTATGAACACTGAAGCTTTCTTT.

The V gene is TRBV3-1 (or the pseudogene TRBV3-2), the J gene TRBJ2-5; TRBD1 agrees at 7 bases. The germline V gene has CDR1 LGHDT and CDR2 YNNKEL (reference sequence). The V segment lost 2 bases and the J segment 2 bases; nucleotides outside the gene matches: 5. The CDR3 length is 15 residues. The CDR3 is CASSQTGDGQETQYF. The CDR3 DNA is TGTGCCAGCAGCCAAACAGGGGATGGGCAAGAGACCCAGTACTTC.

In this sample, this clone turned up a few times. The CDR3 region has the DNA TGCAGCGTCCTCAACCCGGGACTAGGAAGTGGAGATACGCAGTATTTT. This encodes CSVLNPGLGSGDTQYF. V is TRBV29-1 and J is TRBJ2-3; TRBD2 agrees at 8 bases. The CDR3 has 16 residues. The V segment lost 6 bases and the J segment 5 bases; nucleotides outside the gene matches: 16. Germline V lookup: CDR1 SQVTM, CDR2 ANQGSEA.

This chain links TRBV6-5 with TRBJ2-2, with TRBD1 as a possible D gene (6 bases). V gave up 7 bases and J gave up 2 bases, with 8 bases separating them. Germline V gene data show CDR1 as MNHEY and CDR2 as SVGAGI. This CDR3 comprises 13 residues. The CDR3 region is CASKDSNTGELFF. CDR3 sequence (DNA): TGTGCCAGCAAGGACAGCAACACCGGGGAGCTGTTTTTT.

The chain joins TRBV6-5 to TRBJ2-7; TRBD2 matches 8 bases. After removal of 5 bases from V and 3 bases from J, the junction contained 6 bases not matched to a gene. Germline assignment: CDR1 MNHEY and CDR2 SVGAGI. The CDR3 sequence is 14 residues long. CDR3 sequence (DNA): TGTGCCAGCAGTCGTCCGGGACTAGTCTACGAGCAGTACTTC. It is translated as CASSRPGLVYEQYF.

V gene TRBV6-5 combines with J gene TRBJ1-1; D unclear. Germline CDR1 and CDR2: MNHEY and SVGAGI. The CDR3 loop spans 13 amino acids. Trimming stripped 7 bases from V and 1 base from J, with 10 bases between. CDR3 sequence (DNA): TGTGCCAGCACGAGATCGGGGAACACTGAAGCTTTCTTT. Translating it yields CASTRSGNTEAFF.

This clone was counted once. CDR3 residues: CASTLGQAPSGANVLTF. In DNA, the CDR3 is TGTGCCAGTACCTTGGGACAGGCCCCCTCTGGGGCCAACGTCCTGACTTTC. This chain joins TRBV19 and TRBJ2-6; 8 bases align to TRBD1. Germline CDR1 is LNHDA and CDR2 is SQIVND (reference sequence). This CDR3 spans 17 amino acids. Losses at the gene ends were 7 bases for V and 0 bases for J; bases not matched to a gene: 8.

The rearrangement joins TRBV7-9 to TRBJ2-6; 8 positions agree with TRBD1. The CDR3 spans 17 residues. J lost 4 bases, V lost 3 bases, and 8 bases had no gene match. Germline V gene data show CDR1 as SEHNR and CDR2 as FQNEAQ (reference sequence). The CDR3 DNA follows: TGTGCCAGCAGCTTTCGGACAGGGTCGGCCGGGGCCAACGTCCTGACTTTC. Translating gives CASSFRTGSAGANVLTF. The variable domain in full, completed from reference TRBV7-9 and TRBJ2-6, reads DTGVSQNPRHKITKRGQNVTFRCDPISEHNRLYWYRQTLGQGPEFLTYFQNEAQLEKSRLLSDRFSAERPKGSFSTLEIQRTEQGDSAMYLCASSFRTGSAGANVLTFGAGSRLTVL.

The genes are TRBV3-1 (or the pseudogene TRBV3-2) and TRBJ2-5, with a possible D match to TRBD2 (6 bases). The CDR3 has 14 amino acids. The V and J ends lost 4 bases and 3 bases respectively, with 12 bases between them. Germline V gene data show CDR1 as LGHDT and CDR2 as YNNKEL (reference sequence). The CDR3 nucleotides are TGTGCCAGCAGCCTCCAGGGAGGCGAAGAGACCCAGTACTTC. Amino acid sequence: CASSLQGGEETQYF.

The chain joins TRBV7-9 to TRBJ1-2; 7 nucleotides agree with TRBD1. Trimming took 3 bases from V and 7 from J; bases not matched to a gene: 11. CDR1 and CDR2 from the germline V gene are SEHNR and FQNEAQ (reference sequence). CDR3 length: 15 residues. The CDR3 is CASSFADREVFGYTF. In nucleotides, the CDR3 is TGTGCCAGCAGCTTTGCTGACAGGGAAGTTTTTGGCTACACCTTC.

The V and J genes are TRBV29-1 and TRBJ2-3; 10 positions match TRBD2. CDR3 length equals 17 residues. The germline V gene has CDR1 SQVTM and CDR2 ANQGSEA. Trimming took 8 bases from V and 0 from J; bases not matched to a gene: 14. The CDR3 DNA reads TGCAGCCTGGCAGGAGGGAAACTAGCGGGAAGCACAGATACGCAGTATTTT. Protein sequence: CSLAGGKLAGSTDTQYF.

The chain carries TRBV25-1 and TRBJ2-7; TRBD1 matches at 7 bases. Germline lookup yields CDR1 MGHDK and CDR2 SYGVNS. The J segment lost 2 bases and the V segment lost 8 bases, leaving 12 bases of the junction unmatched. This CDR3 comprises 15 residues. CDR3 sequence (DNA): TGTGCCAGCGTTGAACTGGACAGGTCCACCTACGAGCAGTACGTC. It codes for CASVELDRSTYEQYV.

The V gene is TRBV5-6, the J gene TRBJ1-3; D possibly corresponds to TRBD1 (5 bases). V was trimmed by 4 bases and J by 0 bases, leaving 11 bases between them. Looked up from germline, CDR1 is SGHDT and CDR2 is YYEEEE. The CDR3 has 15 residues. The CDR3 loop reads CASSEQGRSGNTIYF. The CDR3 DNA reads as TGTGCCAGCAGCGAGCAGGGTCGCTCTGGAAACACCATATATTTT.

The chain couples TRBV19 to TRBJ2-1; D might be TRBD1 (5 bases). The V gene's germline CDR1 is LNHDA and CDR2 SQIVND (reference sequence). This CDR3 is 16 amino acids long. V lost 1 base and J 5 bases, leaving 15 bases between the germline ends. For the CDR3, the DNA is TGTGCCAGTAGTATAGCGAGAGGATGGGGCGACAATGAGCAGTTCTTC. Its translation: CASSIARGWGDNEQFF.

The CDR3 bases are TGTGCCAGCAGCCAAGCCCAGGGGGCAAAGGGTGAATACGAGCAGTACTTC. It translates to CASSQAQGAKGEYEQYF. The J gene is TRBJ2-7, the V gene TRBV4-2; 8 nucleotides align to TRBD1. Losses at the gene ends were 1 base for V and 4 bases for J; bases not matched to a gene: 12. Germline V gene lookup returns CDR1 LGHNA and CDR2 YNFKEQ. This CDR3 is 17 amino acids long.